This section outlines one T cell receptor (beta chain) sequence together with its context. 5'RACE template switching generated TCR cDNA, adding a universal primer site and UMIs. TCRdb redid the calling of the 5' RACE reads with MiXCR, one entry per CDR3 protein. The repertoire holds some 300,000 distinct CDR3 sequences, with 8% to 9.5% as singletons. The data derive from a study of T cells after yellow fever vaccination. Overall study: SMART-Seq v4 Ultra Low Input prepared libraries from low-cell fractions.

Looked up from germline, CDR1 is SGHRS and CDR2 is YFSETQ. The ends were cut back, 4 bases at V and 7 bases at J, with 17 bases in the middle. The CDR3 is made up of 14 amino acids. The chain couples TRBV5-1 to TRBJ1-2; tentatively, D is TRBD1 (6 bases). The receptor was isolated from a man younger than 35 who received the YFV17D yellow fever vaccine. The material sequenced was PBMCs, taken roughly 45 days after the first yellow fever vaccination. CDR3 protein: CASSVVQGGGGYTF. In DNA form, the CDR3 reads TGCGCCAGCAGCGTCGTACAGGGAGGTGGTGGCTACACCTTC.